Sequencing of this T cell receptor (beta chain) was carried out in a study of blood T cell repertoires in COVID-19. In the study overall: Researchers got acute and convalescent COVID-19 samples from the United States, Italy and Spain. PBMCs, B-cell-depleted T cells, or T cells provided the cDNA or gDNA that made up the material.

Authors' processing steps: Cell counts per sample came from amplifying reference gene primers. The repertoire was sequenced with immunoSEQ multiplex PCR; TCRdb's copy has only in-frame clones and lacks some. That table is the source of V, J and clone size, and D and trimming were worked out from the DNA. The sample holds about 86,000 clones, 85% to 90% seen once. In germline, CDR1 is SEHNR, CDR2 FQNEAQ (reference sequence). The CDR3 spans 14 residues. J was trimmed by 5 bases and V by 5 bases; bases with no gene match: 7. The source is a human donor in a cohort sampled during active COVID-19. The sample taken for sequencing was peripheral blood. The V gene is TRBV7-9, the J gene TRBJ2-3; TRBD2 agrees at 7 bases. The CDR3 loop is CASSRLAVGDTQYF. In DNA, the CDR3 is TGTGCCAGCAGCCGTCTAGCGGTTGGAGATACGCAGTATTTT.